The sequence of this T cell receptor (beta chain) was determined in a study of blood T cell repertoires in COVID-19. Study summary: Spain, Italy and the United States supplied samples that represented acute and convalescent COVID-19. The analysed material was cDNA or gDNA that came from T cells, B-cell-depleted T cells, or PBMCs.

Authors' processing steps: The assay estimated nucleated cells by amplifying reference gene primers. Some clones are missing from TCRdb's copy, which holds only in-frame ones; the method was immunoSEQ multiplex PCR. D and trimming were read from the DNA, whereas the V and J calls and clone size are those reported in that table. The table shows roughly 50,000 clones, with roughly 80% occurring only once. The receptor's source is a woman older than 75 with acute or convalescent COVID-19. Source material: peripheral blood.

The CDR3: CASSYGGQPQHF. CDR3 coding DNA: TGTGCCAGCAGTTACGGAGGTCAGCCCCAGCATTTT. The rearrangement links TRBV6-2 or TRBV6-3 to TRBJ1-5; no firm D call. CDR3 size: 12 residues. CDR1 MNHEY and CDR2 SVGEGT come from the germline V gene. Trimming took off 2 bases at V and 6 bases at J, with 5 bases between the two ends.